This T cell receptor beta chain is from a study of blood T cell repertoires in COVID-19. Whole-study context: T cells, B-cell-depleted T cells, or PBMCs supplied cDNA or gDNA.

Only in-frame clones appear in the TCRdb table, and some are missing; sequencing was by immunoSEQ multiplex PCR. The table shows 200,000 to 250,000 clones, with over 80% occurring only once. Trimming shortened V by 6 bases and J by 8 bases, and 17 bases separated the two germline ends. The germline CDR1 and CDR2 sequences are SGHRS and YFSETQ. This CDR3 is 13 amino acids long. In terms of age and location, participants ranged from about 18 to 95 years and lived in under 30 US areas. Assignments of participants to cohorts depended upon their own reported clinical history. This clonotype was obtained from a man between 18 and 35 years old with acute COVID-19. V usage is TRBV5-1 and J usage is TRBJ1-2, with D perhaps matching TRBD1 (5 bases). The sample was PBMCs or T cells enriched from blood (not recorded which). DNA of the CDR3: TGCGCCAGCACCCCCCAGGGTTCGAGCGGCTACACCTTC. Translating it yields CASTPQGSSGYTF.